What follows are 27 T cell receptor beta chains derived from one specimen sequenced in a study of CD8 T cells in Susac syndrome (dated by TCRdb to about 2019). Library prep was done by the immunoSEQ multiplex PCR assay. RNA was extracted using the RNeasy kit, and roughly 0.5 to 1 microgram was reverse transcribed with random hexamers. TCRdb took the public reads, trimmed them with fastp at Q25, ran MiXCR for clone calling and kept in-frame beta chains. Each CDR3 protein gets just one entry, which takes the most common genes and DNA from the rows behind it. The sample table contains around 110,000 distinct CDR3 sequences; only one count was recorded for 85% to 95% of them. Jointly, the top ten make up about 0.29% of the sample. The sequenced material came from CD8+ T cells from PBMCs. The source of these receptors is a human donor with Susac syndrome.

J is TRBJ1-2 and V is TRBV12-3 or TRBV12-4, with TRBD1 matching over 7 bases. The CDR3 runs 15 residues. J lost 5 bases, V lost 1 base, and 7 bases had no gene match. In nucleotides, the CDR3 is TGTGCCAGCAGTTTAGACCGACAGGGACAGTATGGCTACACCTTC. Protein: CASSLDRQGQYGYTF.

The chain combines TRBV4-1 with TRBJ1-6; D not resolved. The V end lost 0 bases, the J end lost 2 bases, and 11 bases lay between the germline ends. CDR1 and CDR2 from the germline V gene are MGHRA and YSYEKL. The CDR3 consists of 17 residues. CDR3 loop: CASSQDPARTYNSPLHF. As DNA, the CDR3 is TGCGCCAGCAGCCAAGATCCCGCGAGGACCTATAATTCACCCCTCCACTTT.

A single count supports this clonotype. V gene TRBV12-3 or TRBV12-4 combines with J gene TRBJ1-5, with D perhaps matching TRBD1 (5 bases). Trimming shortened V by 5 bases and J by 0 bases, and 8 bases separated the two germline ends. This CDR3 comprises 14 residues. In DNA form, the CDR3 reads TGTGCCAGCAGTCGGGACGCTAGCAATCAGCCCCAGCATTTT. Protein sequence: CASSRDASNQPQHF.

The V gene is TRBV19, the J gene TRBJ1-1; D is perhaps TRBD1 (5 bases). The V gene's germline CDR1 is LNHDA and CDR2 SQIVND (reference sequence). Trimming took 7 bases from V and 1 from J, leaving 7 bases between them. This CDR3 region has 12 residues. In DNA, the CDR3 is TGTGCCAGTACAGACAGGAACACTGAAGCTTTCTTT. Amino acids: CASTDRNTEAFF.

This chain links TRBV15 with TRBJ2-7; 12 bases map to TRBD2. Germline V CDR1 and CDR2: LNHNV, YYDKDF (reference sequence). The CDR3 sequence is 16 residues long. V lost 5 bases, J lost 3 bases, and 8 bases stayed unmatched. CDR3 region: CATSSRTSGANYEQYF. The CDR3, as DNA: TGTGCCACCAGCTCCCGGACTAGCGGGGCAAACTACGAGCAGTACTTC. The full variable domain, its missing parts supplied by reference TRBV15 and TRBJ2-7, is DAMVIQNPRYQVTQFGKPVTLSCSQTLNHNVMYWYQQKSSQAPKLLFHYYDKDFNNEADTPDNFQSRRPNTSFCFLDIRSPGLGDTAMYLCATSSRTSGANYEQYFGPGTRLTVT.

Regarding this clonotype: The junction does not match germline at one end; this may be a read error. The rearrangement joins TRBV7-7 to TRBJ2-3, with D tentatively TRBD2 (5 bases). Looked up from germline, CDR1 is SSHAT and CDR2 is FNYEAQ (reference sequence). CDR3 length: 17 amino acids. CDR3 in amino acids: CASSFYSGIFESDTQYF. In DNA form, the CDR3 reads TGTGCTAGCAGCTTCTACTCCGGGATTTTCGAGTCCGATACGCAGTATTTT.

This chain joins TRBV29-1 and TRBJ2-1, with 11 bases lining up with TRBD1. Germline loops: CDR1 SQVTM, CDR2 ANQGSEA. V dropped 7 bases and J dropped 4; count of bases not matched to a gene: 6. There are 14 residues in the CDR3. This CDR3 reads CSAPGQGGYNEQFF. CDR3 nucleotide sequence: TGCAGCGCTCCGGGACAGGGGGGGTACAATGAGCAGTTCTTC.

J is TRBJ2-5 and V is TRBV20-1, with no clear D. The germline CDR1 and CDR2 sequences are DFQATT and SNEGSKA (reference sequence). Between the trimmed V and J ends, which lost 0 bases and 5 bases, there was a span of 4 bases. This CDR3 has 11 amino acids. Here the CDR3 DNA reads TGCAGTGCTAGAGAATTGGAGACCCAGTACTTC. This translates into CSARELETQYF.

This chain links TRBV9 with TRBJ2-7; D may be TRBD1 (6 bases). CDR1 SGDLS and CDR2 YYNGEE come from the germline V gene. This CDR3 is built from 12 residues. V was trimmed by 3 bases and J by 7 bases, leaving 11 bases between them. The CDR3 DNA follows: TGTGCCAGCAGCGGATCCGGGACAGAGCAGTACTTC. Translated, it gives CASSGSGTEQYF.

The chain links TRBV13 to TRBJ2-7; D might be TRBD1 or TRBD2, each matching 5 bases. The CDR3 has 17 amino acids. Germline CDR1 reads PRHDT; CDR2 reads FYEKMQ (reference sequence). Between the trimmed V and J ends, which lost 5 bases and 0 bases, there was a span of 20 bases. As DNA, the CDR3 is TGTGCCAGCAGCCTACGTCAAGGGGACGAAAGCTCCTACGAGCAGTACTTC. Translated: CASSLRQGDESSYEQYF.

The rearrangement uses TRBV3-1 and TRBJ2-5; 7 bases match TRBD1. V lost 5 bases and J lost 1; bases outside the gene matches: 13. The CDR3 consists of 17 residues. Germline lookup yields CDR1 LGHDT and CDR2 YNNKEL (reference sequence). In nucleotides, the CDR3 is TGTGCCAGCAGCATGAGACTCGACAGGGCCCTCCAAGAGACCCAGTACTTC. As protein: CASSMRLDRALQETQYF.

Here the CDR3 reads CASSGGFAPPLYEQYF. The DNA of the CDR3 is TGTGCCAGCAGCGGGGGGTTCGCCCCGCCCCTTTACGAGCAGTACTTC. V and J are TRBV9 and TRBJ2-7, with D perhaps assigned TRBD1 or TRBD2 (5 bases each). Germline values: CDR1 SGDLS, CDR2 YYNGEE. The ends were cut back, 3 bases at V and 4 bases at J, with 20 bases in the middle. The CDR3 sequence is 16 residues long.

The V gene is TRBV11-3, the J gene TRBJ2-5; D unclear. The CDR3 totals 12 residues. CDR1 and CDR2 (germline): SGHNT, YENEEA. Trimming left V 0 bases short and J 5 bases short, with 4 bases between. This chain's CDR3 is CASSLDRETQYF. CDR3 bases: TGTGCCAGCAGCTTAGATCGGGAGACCCAGTACTTC.

J is TRBJ1-1 and V is TRBV27, with 7 bases matching TRBD1. CDR3 length: 13 residues. Per the germline V gene, CDR1 is MNHEY and CDR2 is SMNVEV (reference sequence). Trimming took 8 bases from V and 4 from J; bases not matched to a gene: 7. The CDR3 region is CASSPRGATEAFF. In DNA form, the CDR3 reads TGTGCCAGCTCACCCAGGGGGGCCACTGAAGCTTTCTTT.

This chain uses TRBV7-9 with TRBJ2-1, with D uncertain. V shed 2 bases and J shed 8 bases, with 16 bases lying between them. The CDR3 has 15 residues. CDR1 is SEHNR and CDR2 is FQNEAQ in the germline V gene (reference sequence). The CDR3 loop is CASSLPRLAWDEQFF. The CDR3 region has the DNA TGTGCCAGCAGCTTACCTCGTCTGGCGTGGGATGAGCAGTTCTTC.

The chain recombines TRBV21-1 with TRBJ2-7; the D segment call TRBD1 is taken from the table without a DNA check. TRBV21-1 is deemed a pseudogene. The CDR3 has 14 amino acids. The CDR3 sequence is CASIKWTGGYEQYF. The CDR3 nucleotides are TGTGCCAGCATCAAGTGGACAGGGGGCTACGAGCAGTACTTC.

The genes are TRBV5-1 and TRBJ2-1; 7 bases align to TRBD1. Trimming cost V 2 bases and J 2 bases; bases outside gene matches: 7. Germline V gene data show CDR1 as SGHRS and CDR2 as YFSETQ. The CDR3 extends over 16 amino acids. The CDR3 loop is CASSLPGQLAYNEQFF. Here the CDR3 DNA reads TGCGCCAGCAGCTTACCGGGACAGTTAGCCTACAATGAGCAGTTCTTC.

The chain carries TRBV4-3 and TRBJ2-4, with D possibly being TRBD1 (5 bases). The CDR3 runs 14 residues. Per the germline V gene, CDR1 is LGHNA and CDR2 is YSLEER. The ends were cut back, 3 bases at V and 7 bases at J, with 13 bases in the middle. CDR3 nucleotide sequence: TGCGCCAGCAGCCATCAGGGCCTTCCGAACATTCAGTACTTC. Translation: CASSHQGLPNIQYF.

The chain carries TRBV27 and TRBJ1-2; no reliable D call. The CDR3 consists of 13 residues. The V gene's germline CDR1 is MNHEY and CDR2 SMNVEV (reference sequence). Trimming took off 2 bases at V and 7 bases at J, with 11 bases between the two ends. CDR3 region: CASSLGRGSGYTF. Here the CDR3 DNA reads TGTGCCAGCAGTTTAGGACGAGGAAGTGGCTACACCTTC.

The genes are TRBV11-3 and TRBJ2-1; 9 bases match TRBD1. This CDR3 is 13 amino acids long. Germline CDR1 and CDR2: SGHNT and YENEEA. J gave up 8 bases and V 8 bases, and 7 bases lay outside the gene matches. CDR3: CASREQGADEQFF. The CDR3 nucleotides read TGTGCCAGCCGCGAACAGGGGGCCGATGAGCAGTTCTTC.

The chain uses TRBV13 and TRBJ2-4; D unclear. Germline values: CDR1 PRHDT, CDR2 FYEKMQ (reference sequence). This CDR3 spans 15 amino acids. Trimming pared 0 bases from V and 6 bases from J, leaving 12 bases between. The chain's CDR3 is CASSLGLGYGNIQYF. The CDR3 bases are TGTGCCAGCAGCTTAGGCCTGGGGTATGGAAACATTCAGTACTTC.

The gene calls are TRBV13 and TRBJ2-1, with 11 nucleotides matching TRBD2. CDR3 size: 15 residues. V lost 3 bases, J lost 5 bases, and 3 bases stayed unmatched. CDR1 is PRHDT and CDR2 is FYEKMQ in the germline V gene (reference sequence). CDR3 nucleotides: TGTGCCAGCAGCTTTAGCGGGGGGGCCGACAATGAGCAGTTCTTC. Translating it yields CASSFSGGADNEQFF.

The sample holds one count of this clonotype. The genes are TRBV12-5 and TRBJ1-1; D gene uncertain. Trimming left V 8 bases short and J 1 base short, with 11 bases between. Germline V lookup: CDR1 LGHNT, CDR2 FRNRAP. This CDR3 spans 13 amino acids. The CDR3: CASRLARNTEAFF. The CDR3 DNA reads as TGTGCTAGTCGCCTGGCCAGGAACACTGAAGCTTTCTTT. The variable domain in full, with the rest retrieved from reference TRBV12-5 and TRBJ1-1, is DARVTQTPRHKVTEMGQEVTMRCQPILGHNTVFWYRQTMMQGLELLAYFRNRAPLDDSGMPKDRFSAEMPDATLATLKIQPSEPRDSAVYFCASRLARNTEAFFGQGTRLTVV.

The chain combines TRBV27 with TRBJ2-3; D is possibly TRBD1 or TRBD2 (5 bases each). Germline V gene sequence: CDR1 MNHEY, CDR2 SMNVEV (reference sequence). The length of the CDR3 is 13 residues. Between the trimmed V and J ends, which lost 4 bases and 3 bases, there was a span of 8 bases. The CDR3 nucleotides are TGTGCCAGCAGTTACTGGGGGACAGATACGCAGTATTTT. This codes for CASSYWGTDTQYF.

The chain is built from TRBV6-6 and TRBJ2-5, with no clear D. CDR1 is MNHNY and CDR2 is SVGAGI in the germline V gene (reference sequence). V was shortened by 6 bases and J by 5 bases, with 13 bases between the two germline ends. The CDR3 extends over 13 amino acids. The CDR3 here is CASSPLEGETQYF. The CDR3 region has the DNA TGTGCCAGCAGCCCTCTGGAAGGGGAGACCCAGTACTTC.

This rearrangement joins TRBV20-1 to TRBJ1-6; no clear D. Trimming left V 5 bases short and J 4 bases short, with 12 bases between. Germline CDR1 DFQATT, CDR2 SNEGSKA (reference sequence). The CDR3 runs to 14 residues. The CDR3 here is CSAPADGYNSPLHF. The CDR3 DNA is TGCAGTGCTCCGGCCGACGGTTATAATTCACCCCTCCACTTT.

V usage is TRBV27 and J usage is TRBJ1-5; possible D gene TRBD1, 6 bases. Germline CDR1 is MNHEY and CDR2 is SMNVEV (reference sequence). The length of the CDR3 is 14 residues. V shed 4 bases and J shed 7 bases, with 14 bases lying between them. The CDR3 reads CASSSQGPGQPQHF. Written as DNA, the CDR3 is TGTGCCAGCAGTTCCCAGGGGCCAGGGCAGCCCCAGCATTTT.